A selection of T cell receptor beta chains follows, all from one sample in a study of OX40 agonist ivuxolimab in advanced cancers. Method: immunoSEQ multiplex PCR; TCRdb's copy keeps in-frame clones and lacks some. The table has around 43,000 clones, approximately 86% seen once. Sequences were derived from CD4+ or CD8+ T cells sorted from blood, sampled in a trial of the OX40 agonist ivuxolimab. These receptors originate from an adult with an advanced solid tumor such as melanoma, head and neck, liver or kidney cancer. Both conserved end residues are part of each CDR3. A D gene is named only where the DNA matches it firmly. Rows may omit the clone size; those that give it use once, few, many or a size class.

D,V,J,size,DNA,CDR3
TRBD1,TRBV19,TRBJ2-1,-,TGTGCCAGTAGTTTCCCGGGACAGGAAGACAATGAGCAGTTCTTC,CASSFPGQEDNEQFF
-,TRBV7-9,TRBJ2-3,-,TGTGCCAGCAGCTCACCAACAGATCCAGATACGCAGTATTTT,CASSSPTDPDTQYF
-,TRBV7-9,TRBJ2-1,-,TGTGCCAGCAGCCCCGGGAATGAGCAGTTCTTC,CASSPGNEQFF
-,TRBV4-2,TRBJ2-7,-,TGTGCCAGCAGCCAAGATGGGGTAGGACCCTACGAGCAGTACTTC,CASSQDGVGPYEQYF
-,TRBV29-1,TRBJ1-2,-,TGCAGCGTTGAAGATCGGCAGGCAAACTATGGCTACACCTTC,CSVEDRQANYGYTF
-,TRBV6-1,TRBJ1-1,few,TGTGCCAGCAGGTTTTTAGGTAACGACCGAACTTTCTTT,CASRFLGNDRTFF
TRBD1,TRBV10-3,TRBJ1-3,-,TGTGCCATCAGTGAGTCGGTCAAGGCAGGGGGTCCTGGAAACACCATATATTTT,CAISESVKAGGPGNTIYF
-,TRBV6-6,TRBJ2-7,-,TGTGCCAGCAGTTACGAGACTAGTCTGGGTGAGCAGTACTTC,CASSYETSLGEQYF
-,TRBV10-3,TRBJ1-2,-,TGTGCCATCAGCCTACACCGGGAAGATGACTATGGCTACACCTTC,CAISLHREDDYGYTF
TRBD1,TRBV27,TRBJ1-2,-,TGTGCCAGCGGGAGGGGGCCGAGCTATGGCTACACCTTC,CASGRGPSYGYTF
-,TRBV7-8,TRBJ1-3,-,TGTGCCAGCAGCTTAATGGACTCTGGAAACACCATATATTTT,CASSLMDSGNTIYF
TRBD2,TRBV5-1,TRBJ2-3,-,TGCGCCAGCATCCGGGAGGGGGGGCACGCAGATACGCAGTATTTT,CASIREGGHADTQYF
-,TRBV29-1,TRBJ2-7,-,TGCAGCGTTGAAGGGGGCTCTACGGCCTACGAGCAGTACTTC,CSVEGGSTAYEQYF
TRBD1,TRBV7-9,TRBJ1-5,few,TGTGCCAGCAGCGCGACAGGGGCGGGCAATCAGCCCCAGCATTTT,CASSATGAGNQPQHF
-,TRBV5-6,TRBJ1-2,-,TGTGCCAGCAGCCCTATGCCGGTGGGACATTCCCGCTATGGCTACACCTTC,CASSPMPVGHSRYGYTF
TRBD2,TRBV5-1,TRBJ2-3,-,TGCGCCAGCAGCTTGGCTAGTGGGGGGGCAGATACGCAGTATTTT,CASSLASGGADTQYF
-,TRBV6-5,TRBJ1-1,-,TGTGCCAGCAGTTACCCGGGGGCGAACACTGAAGCTTTCTTT,CASSYPGANTEAFF
-,TRBV9,TRBJ1-1,-,TGTGCCAGCAGCGTAGTCAGGGCGGCCACTGAAGCTTTCTTT,CASSVVRAATEAFF
-,TRBV7-9,TRBJ1-2,-,TGTGCCAGCAGCTTAGTTCGGGGGTCGGCTGGCTACACCTTC,CASSLVRGSAGYTF
TRBD2,TRBV14,TRBJ2-7,-,TGTGCCAGCAGCCAGGGCAGGCGAGGGACTAGCGGCCTGTTGGAGCAGTACTTC,CASSQGRRGTSGLLEQYF
-,TRBV5-6,TRBJ2-5,-,TGTGCCAGCAGCTCCGAAATTGAAGAGACCCAGTACTTC,CASSSEIEETQYF
-,TRBV29-1,TRBJ2-2,-,TGCAGCGCCCGTGTGGGCGGGGAGCTGTTTTTT,CSARVGGELFF
-,TRBV28,TRBJ2-1,-,TGTGCCAGCAGTTTAAGCATTTGGGATGAGCAGTTCTTC,CASSLSIWDEQFF
-,TRBV6-6,TRBJ2-2,-,TGTGCCAGCTGTAGCGGAGCCGGGGAGCTGTTTTTT,CASCSGAGELFF
TRBD2,TRBV9,TRBJ2-1,-,TGTGCCAGCAGCGTAGCTCGCGGGGGGGCGGTCTACAATGAGCAGTTCTTC,CASSVARGGAVYNEQFF
-,TRBV4-1,TRBJ2-7,-,TGCGCCAGCAGCAAGGGGGACTACGAGCAGTACTTC,CASSKGDYEQYF
TRBD1,TRBV4-1,TRBJ1-2,-,TGCGCCAGCAGGAACGGGCCACCGGGACAGGGAAGCTATGGCTACACCTTC,CASRNGPPGQGSYGYTF
-,TRBV28,TRBJ1-2,-,TGTGCCAGCAGTTTCCCCCCAGGCATAGGTCCTCATGGCTACACCTTC,CASSFPPGIGPHGYTF
TRBD1,TRBV4-1,TRBJ1-3,-,TGCGCCAGCAGCCATCCCGGGACAGGGGCTGGAAACACCATATATTTT,CASSHPGTGAGNTIYF
-,TRBV6-9,TRBJ1-1,-,TGTGCGGTGGATGAAGCTTTCTTT,CAVDEAFF
-,TRBV15,TRBJ1-2,once,TGTGCCACCAGCAGTGTGAGAGAGACAGACTATGGCTACACCTTC,CATSSVRETDYGYTF
-,TRBV7-9,TRBJ2-7,-,TGTGCCAGCAGCCCTGGCCCACGGCAGTACTTC,CASSPGPRQYF
TRBD1,TRBV13,TRBJ2-3,-,TGTGCCAGCAGCCCGATTGAGGGGGACAGGGAGGTCACAGATACGCAGTATTTT,CASSPIEGDREVTDTQYF
TRBD1,TRBV6-1,TRBJ2-7,-,TGTGCCAGCAGTGAAGAAGGGGACAGGGTCTACGAGCAGTACTTC,CASSEEGDRVYEQYF
-,TRBV28,TRBJ1-4,-,TGTGCCAGCAGTTTATGGGCCCGCACAGGTGAAAAACTGTTTTTT,CASSLWARTGEKLFF
TRBD1,TRBV19,TRBJ1-3,-,TGTGCCACCTTAGGACAGGAAGGCACCATATATTTT,CATLGQEGTIYF
-,TRBV2,TRBJ1-1,-,TGTGCCAGCAAACAGCCAATGAACACTGAAGCTTTCTTT,CASKQPMNTEAFF
TRBD2,TRBV4-3,TRBJ2-1,-,TGCGCCAGCAGCCAAGGGTATCGCGGGGGTTTTAATGAGCAGTTCTTC,CASSQGYRGGFNEQFF
TRBD1,TRBV19,TRBJ2-5,-,TGTGCCAGTAGTTCCTACAGGGGGCGGCTGGAGACCCAGTACTTC,CASSSYRGRLETQYF
-,TRBV5-5,TRBJ1-3,-,TGTGCCAGCAGCCGGGGGCAGGGGCCTGGAAACACCATATATTTT,CASSRGQGPGNTIYF
-,TRBV5-1,TRBJ2-5,-,TGCGCCAGCAGCTCCGGACCGGACCAAGAGACCCAGTACTTC,CASSSGPDQETQYF
-,TRBV7-9,TRBJ2-7,-,TGTGCCAGCAGTGTTGGGACAACGGGCGAGCAGTACTTC,CASSVGTTGEQYF
-,TRBV19,TRBJ2-4,-,TGTGCCAGTAGTATGTCCAGCGAAAACATTCAGTACTTC,CASSMSSENIQYF
-,TRBV4-1,TRBJ2-1,-,TGCGCCAGCAGCAGGGACTTCAATGAGCAGTTCTTC,CASSRDFNEQFF
-,TRBV19,TRBJ1-2,-,TGTGCCAGTAGTCTGGTCTATGGCTACACCTTC,CASSLVYGYTF
TRBD2,TRBV6-5,TRBJ2-1,-,TGTGCCAGCAGTTACTCGGTGGGACTAAACAATGAGCAGTTCTTC,CASSYSVGLNNEQFF
TRBD1,TRBV30,TRBJ2-1,-,TGTGCCTGGAGCGGAGAGGGGACAGGGGATAGCGATGAGCAGTTCTTC,CAWSGEGTGDSDEQFF
-,TRBV15,TRBJ1-4,-,TGTGCCACCAGCAGAGCACATTTACAGGGCGCTAATGAAAAACTGTTTTTT,CATSRAHLQGANEKLFF
TRBD1,TRBV5-4,TRBJ1-1,-,TGTGCCAGCAGCTTGGCCGGGGCCACAGGGGACACTGAAGCTTTCTTT,CASSLAGATGDTEAFF
-,TRBV6-5,TRBJ1-5,many,TGTGCCAGCAGTCTCCAACAGGACAATCAGCCCCAGCATTTT,CASSLQQDNQPQHF
-,TRBV14,TRBJ2-6,-,TGTGCCAGCAGCCACAAAGGGTTCGGGGCCAACGTCCTGACTTTC,CASSHKGFGANVLTF
-,TRBV29-1,TRBJ2-5,-,TGCAGCGTTCATCAAGAGACCCAGTACTTC,CSVHQETQYF
TRBD1,TRBV5-4,TRBJ2-3,-,TGTGCCAGCGGAGTACAGGGGACAGATACGCAGTATTTT,CASGVQGTDTQYF
-,TRBV6-5,TRBJ1-4,-,TGTGCCAGCAGTTACCCAGACAGCTTCGGTGAAAAACTGTTTTTT,CASSYPDSFGEKLFF
-,TRBV4-2,TRBJ1-2,-,TGTGCCAGCAGCCAAGATGAGGGCTACACCTTC,CASSQDEGYTF